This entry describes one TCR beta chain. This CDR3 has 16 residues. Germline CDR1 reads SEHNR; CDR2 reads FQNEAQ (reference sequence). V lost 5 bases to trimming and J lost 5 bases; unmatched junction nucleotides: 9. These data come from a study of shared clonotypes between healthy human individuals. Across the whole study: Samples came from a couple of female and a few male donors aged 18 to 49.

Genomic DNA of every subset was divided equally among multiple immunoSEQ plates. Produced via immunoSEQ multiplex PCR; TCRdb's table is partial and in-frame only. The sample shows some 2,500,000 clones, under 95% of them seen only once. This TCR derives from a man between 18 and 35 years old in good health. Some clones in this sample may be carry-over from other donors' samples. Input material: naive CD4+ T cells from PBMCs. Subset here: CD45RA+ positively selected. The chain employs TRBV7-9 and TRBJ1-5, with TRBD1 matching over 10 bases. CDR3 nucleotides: TGTGCCAGCAGCCTAGGGACAGGGGCAAGCTATCAGCCCCAGCATTTT. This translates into CASSLGTGASYQPQHF. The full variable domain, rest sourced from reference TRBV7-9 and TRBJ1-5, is DTGVSQNPRHKITKRGQNVTFRCDPISEHNRLYWYRQTLGQGPEFLTYFQNEAQLEKSRLLSDRFSAERPKGSFSTLEIQRTEQGDSAMYLCASSLGTGASYQPQHFGDGTRLSIL.